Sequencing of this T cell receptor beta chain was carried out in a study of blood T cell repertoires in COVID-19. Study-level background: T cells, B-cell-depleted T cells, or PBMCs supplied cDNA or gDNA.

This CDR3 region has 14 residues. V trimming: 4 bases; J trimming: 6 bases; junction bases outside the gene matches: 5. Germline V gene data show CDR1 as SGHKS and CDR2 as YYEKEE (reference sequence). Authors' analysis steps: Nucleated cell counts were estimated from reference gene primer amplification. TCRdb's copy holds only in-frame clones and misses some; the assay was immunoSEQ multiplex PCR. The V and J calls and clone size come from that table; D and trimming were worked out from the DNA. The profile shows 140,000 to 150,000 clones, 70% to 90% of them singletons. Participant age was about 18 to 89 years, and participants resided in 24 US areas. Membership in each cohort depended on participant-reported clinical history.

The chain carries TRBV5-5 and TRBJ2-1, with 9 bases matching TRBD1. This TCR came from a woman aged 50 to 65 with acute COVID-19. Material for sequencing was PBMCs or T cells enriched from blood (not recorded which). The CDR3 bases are TGTGCCAGCAGCGGGACAGGGTCAGGCAATGAGCAGTTCTTC. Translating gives CASSGTGSGNEQFF. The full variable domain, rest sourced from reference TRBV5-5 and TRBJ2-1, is DAGVTQSPTHLIKTRGQQVTLRCSPISGHKSVSWYQQVLGQGPQFIFQYYEKEERGRGNFPDRFSARQFPNYSSELNVNALLLGDSALYLCASSGTGSGNEQFFGPGTRLTVL.